The subject of this entry is one T cell receptor (beta chain). What it recognizes is unknown. This PCR relied on a set of 60 Vbeta primers and 13 Jbeta primers. Profiling relied on immunoSEQ multiplex PCR, and the TCRdb table lists in-frame clones only, not all of them. This table holds about 170,000 clones, around 80% found once. V lost 1 base and J lost 10, with 17 bases in between. CDR1 is SGHTA and CDR2 is FQGTGA in the germline V gene. This CDR3 comprises 15 residues. The sample comes from a study of cytomegalovirus exposure and HLA in healthy donors. About the research overall: Clustering assigned roughly 81% of the roughly 430 genotyped donors to the Caucasian-associated ancestry cluster. Findings and caveats of the study: Previously analyzed data showed that most TCR beta V segments were productive at a frequency of about 90% or about 30%. What a later analysis showed was that several of the most significant clusters appeared linked to common viral pathogens.

Material for sequencing was PBMCs. The chain employs TRBV7-3 and TRBJ2-1; D might be TRBD1 (5 bases). This receptor was identified in a woman between 45 and 65 years old in good health and CMV-seronegative. For the CDR3, the DNA is TGTGCCAGCAGCTTAATGGGCCAGGGCCTGGGGGAGCAGTTCTTC. Residues: CASSLMGQGLGEQFF.